This T cell receptor beta chain originates from a study of shared clonotypes between healthy human individuals (dated by TCRdb to 2018 to 2021). Regarding the research as a whole: The cohort included three men and a couple of women between 18 and 49 years of age. For each donor, CD4 naive and CD4 memory were each given three plates, CD8 naive was given two plates, and CD8 memory was given one plate. The study deeply sequenced blood TCR repertoires of roughly five healthy adults to estimate repertoire size and the extent of clonotype sharing between individuals. To increase sequencing depth and limit assay-specific biases, TCR repertoire library preparation and sequencing were carried out by different laboratories using diverse techniques. Per donor, leukapheresis produced somewhere between about 0.9 and 10 billion PBMCs. Here is what the overall study found, with its caveats: Across a handful of donors, around 5% of naive CD4, around 3.3% of naive CD8, under 2.5% of memory CD4, and roughly 0.4% of memory CD8 clonotypes were shared. Even with the large sequencing depth, rarefaction of the sorted-subset datasets indicated that sequencing was incomplete. Sampling was restricted to blood, and TCR repertoires in tissue are likely to differ from TCR repertoires in blood. Estimated clonotype richness was generally larger for naive than for memory subsets. Pairwise subsampling indicated that sequencing depth was expected to affect the degree of clonotype sharing among donors. Compared with non-shared clonotypes, clonotypes shared by all four sorted-subset donors had higher generation probabilities. Because the study included only a small number of donors, the genetic and exposure-history diversity represented was limited.

The donors were healthy, HIV-negative adults with no recently reported acute infections or vaccinations. All donors were Caucasian adults living in Nashville, Tennessee, USA. Magnetic negative selection was used to enrich CD4+ T cells, after which naive cells were positively selected on CD45RA and the negative fraction became the memory subset. After blood collection by leukapheresis, PBMCs were isolated using Ficoll-Histopaque density gradient centrifugation and then cryopreserved in the vapor phase of liquid nitrogen. Analytical flow cytometry was used to check the purity and quantity of every magnetically sorted T cell population. Each sorted fraction had its genomic DNA isolated and then quantified by UV absorbance on a Nanodrop 2000c. Using the deep immunoSEQ assay, multiplex PCR amplified TCR CDR3 regions from genomic DNA. Extracted genomic DNA from each cell subset was spread evenly across all wells of several immunoSEQ 96-well plates, with each plate serving as a replicate. Each replicate PCR for sorted subsets received roughly 0.2 ug genomic DNA, equal to tens of thousands of T cell genomes. Purified libraries were quantified with a Qubit 3.0 fluorometer, sized on a Bioanalyzer 2100, and re-quantified with the KAPA Library Quantification kit. A separate single-read 150-cycle Illumina NextSeq 550 flow cell was used to sequence each immunoSEQ 96-well plate. In the paper's pipeline: Because the immunoSEQ output held only junctional sequences and lacked quality scores, the filtering could not match the filtering applied to full-length reads. To assign V/J genes and CDR3, sequences were annotated against IMGT germline references using PyIR, a Python wrapper for IgBLAST v1.9. Reads were filtered out if the reads had weak V/J assignments (E-value above 1e-6), no CDR3, stop codons, out-of-frame junctions, or ambiguous translated residues. V3J clonotypes were defined by identical inferred V gene, J gene, and CDR3 amino acid sequence. Percentage overlap between repertoires was computed as shared unique clonotypes divided by the size of the smaller repertoire. RTK rarefaction, the Chao1 estimator, and Recon v2.1 estimates of unobserved clonotypes were used to assess repertoire richness. Generation probabilities for all TCRbeta clonotypes obtained by the gDNA method from several donors were computed using OLGA. The source is immuneACCESS, and TCRdb retained only in-frame sequences with V and J called. Part of the clones is not carried over; for the studies checked, unresolved V genes explain less than half of this, and the remainder is unexplained. Clone size and the V and J calls come from that table; the DNA yielded D and trimming. Within this sample are about a million clones, with about 75% of them counted one time only. The ten largest account for approximately 1.5% of the sample.

About this clone itself: There is no known antigen for this receptor. The sample holds no much larger clone one base away, and base qualities are not on file.

Via the germline V gene, CDR1 is ENHRY and CDR2 SYGVKD. V lost 5 bases and J lost 6 bases, and the count of bases not matched to a germline gene is 19. Measured from the cysteine to the phenylalanine, the CDR3 is 19 residues long. The retained sequence is limited to the CDR3, 57 bases, with the frame set at the first base. Recombination joined TRBV10-3 with TRBJ2-3; TRBD1 agrees with 11 junctional bases. The TCR sequence derives from a man younger than 35 in good health. Material for sequencing was memory CD4+ T cells sorted from blood. The cell subset or site label here, explained by the study, means: CD45RA-negative fraction. The CDR3 protein sequence reads: CAISKTSATGQGVTDTQYF. The DNA reads TGTGCCATCAGTAAGACAAGTGCTACGGGACAGGGGGTAACGGATACGCAGTATTTT.